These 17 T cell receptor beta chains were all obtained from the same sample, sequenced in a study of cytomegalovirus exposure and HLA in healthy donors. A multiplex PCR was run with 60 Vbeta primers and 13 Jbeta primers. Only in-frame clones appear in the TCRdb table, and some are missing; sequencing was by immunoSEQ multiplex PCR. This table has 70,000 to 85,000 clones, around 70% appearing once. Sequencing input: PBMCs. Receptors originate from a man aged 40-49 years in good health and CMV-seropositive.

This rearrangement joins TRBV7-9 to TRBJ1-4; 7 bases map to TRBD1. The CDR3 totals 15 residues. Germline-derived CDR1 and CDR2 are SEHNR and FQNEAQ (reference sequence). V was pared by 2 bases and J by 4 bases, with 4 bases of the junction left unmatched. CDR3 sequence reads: CASSLPGQFNEKLFF. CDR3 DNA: TGTGCCAGCAGCTTACCGGGACAGTTTAATGAAAAACTGTTTTTT.

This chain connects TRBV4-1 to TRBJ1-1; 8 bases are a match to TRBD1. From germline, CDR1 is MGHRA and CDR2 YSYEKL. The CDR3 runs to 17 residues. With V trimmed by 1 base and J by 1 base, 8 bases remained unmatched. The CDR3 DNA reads TGCGCCAGCAGCCAAGTACAAGGACAGGGACGGAACACTGAAGCTTTCTTT. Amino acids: CASSQVQGQGRNTEAFF.

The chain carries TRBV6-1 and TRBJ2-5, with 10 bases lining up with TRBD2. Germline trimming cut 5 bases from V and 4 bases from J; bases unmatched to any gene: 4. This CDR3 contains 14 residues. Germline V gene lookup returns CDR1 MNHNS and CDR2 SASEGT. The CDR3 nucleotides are TGTGCCAGCAGTAGGTCTAGCGGGGGAGAGACCCAGTACTTC. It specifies CASSRSSGGETQYF.

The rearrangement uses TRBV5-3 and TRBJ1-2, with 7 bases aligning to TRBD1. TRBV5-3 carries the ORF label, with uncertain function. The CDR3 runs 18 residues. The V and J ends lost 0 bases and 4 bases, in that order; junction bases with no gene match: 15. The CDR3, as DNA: TGTGCCAGAAGCTTGGAAGAAACAGGGGCCCAGGGATCCTATGGCTACACCTTC. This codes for CARSLEETGAQGSYGYTF.

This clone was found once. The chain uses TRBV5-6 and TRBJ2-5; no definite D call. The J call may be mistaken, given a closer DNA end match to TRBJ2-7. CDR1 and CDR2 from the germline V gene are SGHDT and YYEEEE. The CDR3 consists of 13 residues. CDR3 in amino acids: CASSLHVSYEQYF. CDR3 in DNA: TGTGCCAGCAGCTTGCACGTGTCCTACGAGCAGTACTTC.

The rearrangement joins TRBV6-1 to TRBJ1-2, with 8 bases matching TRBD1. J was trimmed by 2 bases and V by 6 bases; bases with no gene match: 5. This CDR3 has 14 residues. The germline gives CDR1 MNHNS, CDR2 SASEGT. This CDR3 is CASRPGQANYGYTF. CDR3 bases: TGTGCCAGCAGACCGGGACAGGCAAACTATGGCTACACCTTC.

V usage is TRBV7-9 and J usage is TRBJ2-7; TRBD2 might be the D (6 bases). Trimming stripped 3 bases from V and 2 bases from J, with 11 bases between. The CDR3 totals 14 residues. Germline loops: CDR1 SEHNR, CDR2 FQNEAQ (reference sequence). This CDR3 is CASSLASEPYEQYF. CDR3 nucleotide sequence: TGTGCCAGCAGCTTGGCTAGCGAGCCCTACGAGCAGTACTTC.

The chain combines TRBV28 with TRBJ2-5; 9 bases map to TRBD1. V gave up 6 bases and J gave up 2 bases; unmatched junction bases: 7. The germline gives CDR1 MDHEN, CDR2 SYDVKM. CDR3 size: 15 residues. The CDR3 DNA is TGTGCCAGCAGCTCTTCGGGACAGGGACAAGAGACCCAGTACTTC. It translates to CASSSSGQGQETQYF.

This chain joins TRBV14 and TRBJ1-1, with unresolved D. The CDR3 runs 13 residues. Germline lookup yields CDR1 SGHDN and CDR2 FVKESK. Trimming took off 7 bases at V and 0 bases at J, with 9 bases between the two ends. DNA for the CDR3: TGTGCCAGCAAGGCAGACATGAACACTGAAGCTTTCTTT. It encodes CASKADMNTEAFF. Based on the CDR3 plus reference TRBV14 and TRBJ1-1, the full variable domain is EAGVTQFPSHSVIEKGQTVTLRCDPISGHDNLYWYRRVMGKEIKFLLHFVKESKQDESGMPNNRFLAERTGGTYSTLKVQPAELEDSGVYFCASKADMNTEAFFGQGTRLTVV.

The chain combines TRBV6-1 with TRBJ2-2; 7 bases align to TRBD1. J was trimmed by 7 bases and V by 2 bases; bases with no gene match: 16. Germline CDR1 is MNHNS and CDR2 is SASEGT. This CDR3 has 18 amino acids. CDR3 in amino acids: CASSERTGPTLRIGELFF. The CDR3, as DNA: TGTGCCAGCAGTGAAAGGACAGGCCCTACCCTCAGGATCGGGGAGCTGTTTTTT.

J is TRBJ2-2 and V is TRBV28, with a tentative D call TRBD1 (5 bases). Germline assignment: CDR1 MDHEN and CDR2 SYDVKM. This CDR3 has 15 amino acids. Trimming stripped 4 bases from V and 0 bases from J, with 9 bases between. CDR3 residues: CASSSTGANTGELFF. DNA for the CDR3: TGTGCCAGCAGTTCAACAGGAGCGAACACCGGGGAGCTGTTTTTT.

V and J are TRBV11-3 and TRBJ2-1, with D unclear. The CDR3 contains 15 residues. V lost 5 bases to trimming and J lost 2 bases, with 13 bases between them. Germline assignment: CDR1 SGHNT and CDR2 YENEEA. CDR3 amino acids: CASSPAARPYNEQFF. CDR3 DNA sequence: TGTGCCAGCAGCCCCGCGGCGCGGCCCTACAATGAGCAGTTCTTC.

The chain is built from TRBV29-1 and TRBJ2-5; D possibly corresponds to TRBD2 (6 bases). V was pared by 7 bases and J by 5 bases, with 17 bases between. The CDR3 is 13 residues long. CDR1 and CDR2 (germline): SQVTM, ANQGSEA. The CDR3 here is CSASPGGRETQYF. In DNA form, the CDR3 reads TGCAGCGCATCGCCCGGGGGTCGGGAGACCCAGTACTTC.

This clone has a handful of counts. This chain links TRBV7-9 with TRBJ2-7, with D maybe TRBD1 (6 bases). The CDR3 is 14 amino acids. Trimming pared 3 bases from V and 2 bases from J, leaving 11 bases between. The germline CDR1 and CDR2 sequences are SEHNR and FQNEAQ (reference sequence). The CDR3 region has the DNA TGTGCCAGCAGCTTGGGGACACCCCCCTACGAGCAGTACTTC. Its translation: CASSLGTPPYEQYF. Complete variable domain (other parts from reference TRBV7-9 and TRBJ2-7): DTGVSQNPRHKITKRGQNVTFRCDPISEHNRLYWYRQTLGQGPEFLTYFQNEAQLEKSRLLSDRFSAERPKGSFSTLEIQRTEQGDSAMYLCASSLGTPPYEQYFGPGTRLTVT.

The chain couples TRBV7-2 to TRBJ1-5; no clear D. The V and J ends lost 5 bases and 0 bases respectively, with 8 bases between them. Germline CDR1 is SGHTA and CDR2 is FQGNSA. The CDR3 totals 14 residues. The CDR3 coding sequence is TGTGCCAGCAGCCTCACCTATAGCAATCAGCCCCAGCATTTT. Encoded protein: CASSLTYSNQPQHF.

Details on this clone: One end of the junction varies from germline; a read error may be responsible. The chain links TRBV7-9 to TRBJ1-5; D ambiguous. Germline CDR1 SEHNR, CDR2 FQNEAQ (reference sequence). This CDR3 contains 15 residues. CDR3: CSSSPLDGYNQPQHF. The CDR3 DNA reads TGTTCCAGCAGCCCTTTAGACGGGTACAATCAGCCCCAGCATTTT.

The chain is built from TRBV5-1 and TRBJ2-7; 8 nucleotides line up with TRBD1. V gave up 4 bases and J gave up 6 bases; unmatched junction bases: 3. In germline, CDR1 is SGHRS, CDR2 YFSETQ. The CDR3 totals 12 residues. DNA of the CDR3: TGCGCCAGCAGCCGACAGGGGACCGAGCAGTACTTC. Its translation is CASSRQGTEQYF.